What follows are 25 T cell receptor beta chains derived from one specimen sequenced in a study of T cells in Graves' hyperthyroidism and ophthalmopathy. RNA transcripts provided the source from which TCR beta CDR3 regions were amplified. The primer set for the first-round RT-PCR of the TCR CDR3 was HTBI. A single record per CDR3 protein comes from TCRdb applying MiXCR to the multiplex PCR reads. There are some 400,000 distinct CDR3 sequences in the sample; approximately 13% occur only once, and around 21% lies in the top ten. Specimen: blood. The receptors were sampled from a man aged 30 to 45 with Graves' hyperthyroidism that later progressed to Graves' ophthalmopathy.

This clonotype was recorded many times. The chain employs TRBV11-2 and TRBJ2-5; a weak D match, TRBD1 (6 bases). Between the trimmed V and J ends, which lost 1 base and 2 bases, there was a span of 11 bases. Germline V gene lookup returns CDR1 SGHAT and CDR2 FQNNGV. This CDR3 contains 15 residues. CDR3 loop: CASSLVGAAQETQYF. CDR3 in DNA: TGTGCCAGCAGCTTAGTGGGGGCTGCTCAAGAGACCCAGTACTTC.

This clonotype was detected a few times. CDR3 protein: CASSQVGEFNSPLHF. CDR3 nucleotide sequence: TGTGCCAGCAGCCAAGTGGGGGAGTTTAATTCACCCCTCCACTTT. The rearrangement uses TRBV4-2 and TRBJ1-6; D is possibly TRBD1 (5 bases). CDR3 length: 15 amino acids. The germline V and J ends were trimmed by 1 base and 6 bases, with 10 bases remaining between them. Per germline, CDR1 LGHNA and CDR2 YNFKEQ.

There are many counts of this clonotype. The CDR3 DNA reads as TGCGCCAGCAGTAAAGGGTTCAGTCAGCCCCAGCATTTT. Amino acid sequence: CASSKGFSQPQHF. V and J are TRBV10-2 and TRBJ1-5; D gene uncertain. This CDR3 region has 13 residues. Germline CDR1 reads WSHSY; CDR2 reads SAAADI. Trimming removed 5 bases at V and 6 bases at J, with 11 bases between.

This clonotype was found many times. This chain uses TRBV2 with TRBJ2-1, with D possibly being TRBD2 (7 bases). The CDR3 length is 17 residues. The germline V and J ends were trimmed by 6 bases and 5 bases, with 23 bases remaining between them. The germline CDR1 and CDR2 sequences are SNHLY and FYNNEI. In nucleotides, the CDR3 is TGTGCCAGCAGCACCCGATACTCGGGGGGCACCCACAATGAGCAGTTCTTC. Its translation is CASSTRYSGGTHNEQFF.

The J gene is TRBJ2-3, the V gene TRBV6-6, with D perhaps matching TRBD2 (6 bases). The length of the CDR3 is 16 residues. Germline V lookup: CDR1 MNHNY, CDR2 SVGAGI (reference sequence). V dropped 0 bases and J dropped 0 bases, with 10 bases sitting between them. In DNA form, the CDR3 reads TGTGCCAGCAGTTACTCTGGCGGGGCTAGCACAGATACGCAGTATTTT. Protein sequence: CASSYSGGASTDTQYF.

This clonotype has a count of ten or more. The chain has TRBV5-1 and TRBJ1-1; TRBD1 aligns across 7 bases. The CDR3 consists of 15 residues. CDR1 and CDR2 from the germline V gene are SGHRS and YFSETQ. V was clipped by 0 bases and J by 1 base; unmatched bases: 3. The CDR3 loop reads CASSLVTGENTEAFF. The CDR3 DNA reads as TGCGCCAGCAGCTTGGTCACAGGGGAGAACACTGAAGCTTTCTTT.

The CDR3 region has the DNA TGCGCCAGCAGCCAAACCCCTAGCGGGGGGGCGGAGAAGCAGTTCTTC. As protein: CASSQTPSGGAEKQFF. This chain joins TRBV4-1 and TRBJ2-1, with 12 bases fitting TRBD2. The V and J ends lost 2 bases and 11 bases, in that order; junction bases with no gene match: 10. The CDR3 consists of 16 residues. Germline CDR1 reads MGHRA; CDR2 reads YSYEKL.

Only a few counts were recorded for this clonotype. One base away lies a much larger clone, so this may be a sequencing read error. The chain employs TRBV6-5 and TRBJ1-1; a possible D gene is TRBD1 (5 bases). The V gene lost 2 bases and the J gene lost 6 bases, with 7 bases spanning the gap. The CDR3 has 12 amino acids. CDR1 is MNHEY, CDR2 SVGAGI, per germline. The CDR3 sequence is CASSYGAAEAFF. The CDR3 DNA is TGTGCCAGCAGTTACGGGGCAGCTGAAGCTTTCTTT.

J is TRBJ2-1 and V is TRBV5-4; 8 bases are shared with TRBD1. This CDR3 spans 14 amino acids. Germline CDR1 SGHNT, CDR2 YYREEE (reference sequence). V shed 0 bases and J 6 bases; nucleotides not matched to a gene: 2. The CDR3 DNA is TGTGCCAGCAGCTTGGGGACAGGGATCAATGAGCAGTTCTTC. Translation: CASSLGTGINEQFF.

This clonotype occurred a few times. J is TRBJ2-2 and V is TRBV9, with D perhaps matching TRBD2 (7 bases). The germline gives CDR1 SGDLS, CDR2 YYNGEE. V lost 3 bases to trimming and J lost 5 bases, with 20 bases between them. The CDR3 runs to 17 residues. The CDR3 reads CASSAVGGRGETGELFF. In DNA form, the CDR3 reads TGTGCCAGCAGCGCCGTGGGGGGGCGCGGGGAAACCGGGGAGCTGTTTTTT.

This clonotype was picked up one time. The chain combines TRBV27 with TRBJ1-3; D gene unclear. The CDR3 totals 13 residues. The ends were cut back, 3 bases at V and 1 base at J, with 4 bases in the middle. CDR1 is MNHEY, CDR2 SMNVEV, per germline (reference sequence). The CDR3 coding sequence is TGTGCCAGCAGTTTGTTTTCTGGAAACACCATATATTTT. Protein: CASSLFSGNTIYF.

This clonotype turned up a few times. CDR3 nucleotide sequence: TGTGCCAGCAGTTTCCTCGACAGGGACCCTTATAGCAATCAGCCCCAGCATTTT. It encodes CASSFLDRDPYSNQPQHF. The chain combines TRBV2 with TRBJ1-5; 7 positions agree with TRBD1. CDR3 length: 18 amino acids. Germline V gene data show CDR1 as SNHLY and CDR2 as FYNNEI. V gave up 5 bases and J gave up 0 bases; unmatched junction bases: 13.

This clonotype was observed at least ten times. Here the CDR3 reads CASSLAGDTEAFF. The CDR3 DNA reads TGTGCCAGCAGCTTAGCAGGGGACACTGAAGCTTTCTTT. The genes are TRBV7-8 and TRBJ1-1; TRBD1 is a possible D gene (5 bases). Between the trimmed V and J ends, which lost 0 bases and 3 bases, there was a span of 5 bases. Per the germline V gene, CDR1 is SGHVS and CDR2 is FQNEAQ. This CDR3 has 13 amino acids. Variable domain in full (rest from reference TRBV7-8 and TRBJ1-1): GAGVSQSPRYKVAKRGQDVALRCDPISGHVSLFWYQQALGQGPEFLTYFQNEAQLDKSGLPSDRFFAERPEGSVSTLKIQRTQQEDSAVYLCASSLAGDTEAFFGQGTRLTVV.

This clonotype showed up just a few times. The chain joins TRBV24-1 to TRBJ2-2; D is uncertain. The CDR3 loop spans 13 amino acids. The V gene's germline CDR1 is KGHDR and CDR2 SFDVKD. V lost 2 bases and J lost 5, with 5 bases in between. DNA for the CDR3: TGTGCCACCAGTGATTGGGGAACCGGGGAGCTGTTTTTT. Its protein is CATSDWGTGELFF.

The sample holds one count of this clonotype. This chain links TRBV4-1 with TRBJ1-2; D uncertain. The V end was cut by 5 bases, the J end by 1 base, with 14 bases between. Germline V gene lookup returns CDR1 MGHRA and CDR2 YSYEKL. The CDR3 totals 15 residues. CDR3 coding DNA: TGCGCCAGCAGCACTCGCCCAGGTTATAACTATGGCTACACCTTC. As protein: CASSTRPGYNYGYTF.

The chain employs TRBV9 and TRBJ1-2; possibly TRBD1 for D (5 bases). Germline values: CDR1 SGDLS, CDR2 YYNGEE. This CDR3 has 13 residues. V dropped 6 bases and J dropped 6 bases, with 15 bases sitting between them. The CDR3 reads CASTPSGGDGYTF. In nucleotides, the CDR3 is TGTGCCAGCACCCCTTCCGGGGGTGATGGCTACACCTTC.

This clonotype was seen repeatedly, ten times or more. The V call is TRBV15, the J call TRBJ1-5; no definite D call. The CDR3 is 13 residues long. The ends were cut back, 4 bases at V and 10 bases at J, with 14 bases in the middle. Looked up from germline, CDR1 is LNHNV and CDR2 is YYDKDF (reference sequence). The CDR3 nucleotides are TGTGCCACCAGCACCGAAAGGGTACAACCCCAGCATTTT. As protein: CATSTERVQPQHF.

This clonotype has ten or more counts. V usage is TRBV7-6 and J usage is TRBJ2-1, with D possibly being TRBD1 (6 bases). Trimming took off 4 bases at V and 4 bases at J, with 23 bases between the two ends. From germline, CDR1 is SGHVS and CDR2 FNYEAQ. This CDR3 comprises 18 residues. This CDR3 is CASSSNPPGAGIYNEQFF. The CDR3 DNA follows: TGTGCCAGCAGCTCCAACCCCCCAGGGGCAGGTATATACAATGAGCAGTTCTTC.

This clonotype was counted many times. DNA for the CDR3: TGTGCCAGCAGTATGACAGGGGGCGGCAATGAGCAGTTCTTC. Encoded protein: CASSMTGGGNEQFF. The J gene is TRBJ2-1, the V gene TRBV12-3 or TRBV12-4, with 10 nucleotides matching TRBD1. This CDR3 region has 14 residues. V trimming: 5 bases; J trimming: 6 bases; junction bases outside the gene matches: 4.

This clonotype appeared many times. This rearrangement joins TRBV11-2 to TRBJ2-3; perhaps TRBD1 as D (5 bases). CDR1 SGHAT and CDR2 FQNNGV come from the germline V gene. CDR3 length: 13 amino acids. The V end lost 1 base, the J end lost 7 bases, and 9 bases lay between the germline ends. The CDR3 coding sequence is TGTGCCAGCAGCTTAGCCAGGGAACATACGCAGTATTTT. This sequence encodes CASSLAREHTQYF.

The table lists this clonotype with many counts. The chain links TRBV6-5 to TRBJ1-5; D is uncertain. Trimming removed 3 bases from V and 0 bases from J, with 9 bases in between. Germline CDR1 and CDR2: MNHEY and SVGAGI. The CDR3 covers 15 residues. DNA of the CDR3: TGTGCCAGCAGTTATTCAAGACATAGCAATCAGCCCCAGCATTTT. Translation: CASSYSRHSNQPQHF.

This clonotype was counted many times. This rearrangement joins TRBV6-1 to TRBJ1-2; D call uncertain. The CDR3 is made up of 13 amino acids. V lost 4 bases to trimming and J lost 8 bases, with 14 bases between them. CDR1 is MNHNS and CDR2 is SASEGT in the germline V gene. The CDR3 region is CASSGNRIRGYTF. Here the CDR3 DNA reads TGTGCCAGCAGTGGGAACCGGATACGGGGCTACACCTTC.

This clonotype appeared many times. This chain uses TRBV6-2 or TRBV6-3 with TRBJ2-7; the D is unclear. The V end was cut by 2 bases, the J end by 2 bases, with 10 bases between. Germline CDR1 is MNHEY and CDR2 is SVGEGT. The CDR3 runs to 14 residues. CDR3 DNA sequence: TGTGCCAGCAGTTACGAGGTCGGAACCTACGAGCAGTACTTC. Amino acid sequence: CASSYEVGTYEQYF.

This sequence joins TRBV2 and TRBJ1-5, with D possibly matching TRBD1 (5 bases). Germline loops: CDR1 SNHLY, CDR2 FYNNEI. The CDR3 is made up of 12 amino acids. With 8 bases removed from V and 2 bases from J, the gap between germline ends came to 7 bases. In DNA, the CDR3 is TGTGCCAGCGTAGGGGGCAATCAGCCCCAGCATTTT. The encoded protein is CASVGGNQPQHF.

This clonotype was observed many times. CDR3 sequence (DNA): TGTGCCAGCAGCTTAAACGGGAATAATTCACCCCTCCACTTT. Protein: CASSLNGNNSPLHF. V usage is TRBV11-2 and J usage is TRBJ1-6; no clear D. The CDR3 covers 14 residues. The germline CDR1 and CDR2 sequences are SGHAT and FQNNGV. The V gene lost 2 bases and the J gene lost 5 bases, with 7 bases spanning the gap.